This entry concerns a single T cell receptor (beta chain). This clone was found once. What this receptor recognizes is not known. Qualities for individual bases were not recorded, and no much larger clone is one base off. CDR1 and CDR2, looked up from the germline V gene (reference sequence), are MNHEY and SMNVEV. Reading from cysteine to phenylalanine, the CDR3 counts 15 amino acids. Of the read, only the CDR3 DNA is kept; its 45 bases are in frame from base 1. V is pared back by 3 bases and J by 8 bases, with 17 bases lying between the germline termini. The CDR3 regions of human TCRbeta chains were analyzed by immunosequencing. The authors processed their data as follows. Repertoire TCRs were matched against a reference library of SARS-CoV-2-specific TCRs generated with the MIRA antigen-specificity platform. Breadth was defined as the fraction of unique TCRs that were SARS-CoV-2-associated, and depth was defined as the fraction of total T cells that were SARS-CoV-2-associated. Each spike-specific TCR was assigned to its reactive spike region and to a CD4 or CD8 class using the MIRA data. Log10-transformed breadth and depth values were compared by one-way ANOVA with Sidak's multiple comparisons tests. TCRdb carries this immuneACCESS record with in-frame sequences only. Its versions omit some clonotypes, under half of them owing to an unresolved V gene in the studies checked, with the rest unexplained. Clone size and the V and J calls come from that table; the DNA yielded D and trimming. The sample table holds 95,000 to 100,000 clones, of which 88% were seen once. Approximately 15% of the sample rests with the top ten.

This sample is drawn from a study of T cell responses to AZD1222 COVID-19 vaccine (dated by TCRdb to the early 2020s). Study-level background: TCR sequencing was performed for over 230 trial participants, of whom some 200 were given two doses of AZD1222 and around 25 were given two doses of MenACWY control vaccine. Trial participants were enrolled by age into 18-55, 56-69 and 70-plus year subgroups, with roughly 160, 29 and 62 TCR-sequenced participants respectively. Study-level results and caveats: Because no day 14 peak-response samples were available, the repertoires could be characterized only after the peak T cell response. Vaccine-associated CD4 TCRs spanned the whole spike protein, with dominant responses in regions 160-218 and 743-854. Participants were mostly white British, with more females than males. The authors suggested clonal diversity may have been underestimated. Reportedly, almost half of the unique spike-specific TCRs recognized epitopes lying outside the regions that are mutated in the B.1.351 and B.1.1.7 variants. Conclusions about previously exposed vaccinees were limited because only a handful of AZD1222 recipients were SARS-CoV-2 seropositive at baseline. A significant rise in spike-specific TCR breadth and depth was observed after two AZD1222 doses relative to day 0 and relative to MenACWY recipients. In the small 56-69-year group, the increase in depth fell short of significance, most likely because of low power.

This sample's time point label indicates: about 28 days (+/-7) after the second vaccine dose. Because spike-specific TCR depth and breadth did not differ between the two schedules, AZD1222 recipients who got a second dose at roughly 4 weeks were pooled with those who got a second dose at roughly 12 weeks. Samples from vaccinated people were obtained from the UK trials COV001 and COV002, which included a single-blind randomized controlled phase 2/3 trial of AZD1222 (ChAdOx1 nCoV-19) in healthy adults. Trial participant PBMC samples were collected at day 0 and day 28 after the second dose for TCRbeta chain sequencing.

In this chain, TRBV27 is recombined with TRBJ2-1, with a weak D call of TRBD2 (6 bases match). This sequence originates from an adult who received the AZD1222 COVID-19 vaccine. Sequencing used peripheral blood, obtained 28 days after the second AZD1222 dose. The CDR3 reads as follows: CASSFYGRIGHEQFF. The DNA is TGTGCCAGCAGTTTTTACGGGAGAATCGGGCATGAGCAGTTCTTC.